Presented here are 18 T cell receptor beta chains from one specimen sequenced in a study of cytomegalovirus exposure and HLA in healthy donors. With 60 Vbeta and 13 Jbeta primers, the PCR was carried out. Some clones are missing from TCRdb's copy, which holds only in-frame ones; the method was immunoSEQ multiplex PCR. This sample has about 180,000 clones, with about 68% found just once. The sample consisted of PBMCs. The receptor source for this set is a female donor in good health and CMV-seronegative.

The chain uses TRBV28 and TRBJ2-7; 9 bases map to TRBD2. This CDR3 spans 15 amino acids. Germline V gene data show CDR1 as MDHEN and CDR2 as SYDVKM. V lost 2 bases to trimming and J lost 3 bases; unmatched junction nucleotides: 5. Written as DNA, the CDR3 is TGTGCCAGCAGTTTAACGGCTAGCGGGAACTACGAGCAGTACTTC. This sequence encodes CASSLTASGNYEQYF.

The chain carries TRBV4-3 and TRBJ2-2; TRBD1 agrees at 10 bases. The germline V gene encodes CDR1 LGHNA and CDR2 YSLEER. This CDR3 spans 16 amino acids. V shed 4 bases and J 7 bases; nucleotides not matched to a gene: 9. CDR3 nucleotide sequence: TGCGCCAGCAGCCTCCCGGGACAGGGGACGAACGGGGAGCTGTTTTTT. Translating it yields CASSLPGQGTNGELFF.

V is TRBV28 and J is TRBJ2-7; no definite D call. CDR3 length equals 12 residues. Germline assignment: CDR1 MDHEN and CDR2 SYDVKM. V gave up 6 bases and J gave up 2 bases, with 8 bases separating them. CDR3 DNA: TGTGCCAGCAGCACCGACACCTACGAGCAGTACTTC. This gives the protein CASSTDTYEQYF.

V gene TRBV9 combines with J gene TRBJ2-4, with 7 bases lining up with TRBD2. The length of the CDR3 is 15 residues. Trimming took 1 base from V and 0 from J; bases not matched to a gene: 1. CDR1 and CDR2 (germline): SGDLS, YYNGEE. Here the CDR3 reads CASSVTGGAKNIQYF. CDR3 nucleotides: TGTGCCAGCAGCGTAACGGGGGGAGCCAAAAACATTCAGTACTTC.

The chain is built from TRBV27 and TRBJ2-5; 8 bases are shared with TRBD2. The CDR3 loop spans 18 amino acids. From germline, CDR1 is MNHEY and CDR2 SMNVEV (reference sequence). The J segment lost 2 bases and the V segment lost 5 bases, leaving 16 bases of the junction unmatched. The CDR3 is CASSPLYRSSGEQETQYF. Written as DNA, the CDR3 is TGTGCCAGCAGTCCGCTTTATCGCAGTAGCGGGGAGCAAGAGACCCAGTACTTC.

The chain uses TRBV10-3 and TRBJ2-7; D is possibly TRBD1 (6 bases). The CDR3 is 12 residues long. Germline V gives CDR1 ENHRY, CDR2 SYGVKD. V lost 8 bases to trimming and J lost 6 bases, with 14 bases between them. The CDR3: CAISGAQAEQYF. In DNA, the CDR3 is TGTGCCATCTCAGGGGCGCAGGCCGAGCAGTACTTC.

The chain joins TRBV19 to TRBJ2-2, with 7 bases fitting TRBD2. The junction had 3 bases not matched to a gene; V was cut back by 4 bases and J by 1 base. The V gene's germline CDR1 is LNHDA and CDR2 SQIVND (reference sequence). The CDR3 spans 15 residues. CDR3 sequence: CASSSTSVNTGELFF. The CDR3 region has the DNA TGTGCCAGTAGTAGTACTAGCGTGAACACCGGGGAGCTGTTTTTT.

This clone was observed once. DNA for the CDR3: TGTGCCAGTAGTATAGGCGGGGGTGTCACCTACAATGAGCAGTTCTTC. Translated, it gives CASSIGGGVTYNEQFF. The genes are TRBV19 and TRBJ2-1; 7 nucleotides match TRBD2. Germline loops: CDR1 LNHDA, CDR2 SQIVND (reference sequence). After removal of 1 base from V and 2 bases from J, the junction contained 5 bases not matched to a gene. This CDR3 has 16 amino acids. The whole variable domain, filled in from reference TRBV19 and TRBJ2-1, reads DGGITQSPKYLFRKEGQNVTLSCEQNLNHDAMYWYRQDPGQGLRLIYYSQIVNDFQKGDIAEGYSVSREKKESFPLTVTSAQKNPTAFYLCASSIGGGVTYNEQFFGPGTRLTVL.

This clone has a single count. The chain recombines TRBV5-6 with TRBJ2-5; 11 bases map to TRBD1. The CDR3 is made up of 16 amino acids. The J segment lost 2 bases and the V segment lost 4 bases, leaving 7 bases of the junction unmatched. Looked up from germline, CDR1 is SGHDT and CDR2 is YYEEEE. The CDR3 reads CASSLGDRGAQETQYF. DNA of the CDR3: TGTGCCAGCAGCCTGGGGGACAGGGGGGCACAAGAGACCCAGTACTTC.

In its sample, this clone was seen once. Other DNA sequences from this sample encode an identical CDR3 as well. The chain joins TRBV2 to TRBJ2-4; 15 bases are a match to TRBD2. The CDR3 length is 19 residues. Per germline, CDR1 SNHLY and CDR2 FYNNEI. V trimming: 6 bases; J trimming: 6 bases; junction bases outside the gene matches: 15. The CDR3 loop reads CASSAPGLAGGRGVNIQYF. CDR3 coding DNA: TGTGCCAGCAGCGCACCTGGACTAGCGGGAGGGCGGGGGGTAAACATTCAGTACTTC.

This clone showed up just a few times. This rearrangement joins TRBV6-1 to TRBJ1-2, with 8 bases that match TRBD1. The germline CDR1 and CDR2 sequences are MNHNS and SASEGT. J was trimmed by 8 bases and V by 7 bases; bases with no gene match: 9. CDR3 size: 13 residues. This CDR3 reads CASTVGQGGGYTF. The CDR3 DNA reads TGTGCCAGCACCGTCGGACAGGGCGGAGGCTACACCTTC.

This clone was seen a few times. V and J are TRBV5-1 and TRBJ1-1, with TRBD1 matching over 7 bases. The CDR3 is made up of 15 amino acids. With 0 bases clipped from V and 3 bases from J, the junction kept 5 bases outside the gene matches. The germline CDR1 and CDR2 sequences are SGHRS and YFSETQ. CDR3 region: CASSLEGASYTEAFF. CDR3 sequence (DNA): TGCGCCAGCAGCTTGGAGGGGGCCTCGTACACTGAAGCTTTCTTT.

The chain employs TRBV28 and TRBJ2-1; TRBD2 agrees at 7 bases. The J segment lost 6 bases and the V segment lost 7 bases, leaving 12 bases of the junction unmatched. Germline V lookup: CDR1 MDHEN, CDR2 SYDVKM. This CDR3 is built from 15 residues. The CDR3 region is CASTPQASGANEQFF. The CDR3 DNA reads TGTGCCAGCACCCCGCAGGCTAGCGGAGCCAATGAGCAGTTCTTC.

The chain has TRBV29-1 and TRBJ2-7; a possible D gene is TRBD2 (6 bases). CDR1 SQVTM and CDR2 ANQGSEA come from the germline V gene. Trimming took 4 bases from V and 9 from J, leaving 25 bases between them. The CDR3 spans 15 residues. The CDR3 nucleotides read TGCAGCGTTGGGACGGGAGACAGCCCCTTCTCAGGGCAGTACTTC. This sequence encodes CSVGTGDSPFSGQYF.

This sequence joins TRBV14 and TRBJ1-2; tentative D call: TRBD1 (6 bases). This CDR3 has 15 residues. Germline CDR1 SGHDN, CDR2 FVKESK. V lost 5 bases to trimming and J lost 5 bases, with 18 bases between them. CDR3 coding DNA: TGTGCCAGCAGCGTATACAGGGAACCGGAATATGGCTACACCTTC. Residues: CASSVYREPEYGYTF.

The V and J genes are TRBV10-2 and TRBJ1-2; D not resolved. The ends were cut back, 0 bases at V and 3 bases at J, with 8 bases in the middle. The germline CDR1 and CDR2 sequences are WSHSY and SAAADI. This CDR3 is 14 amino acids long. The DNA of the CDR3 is TGCGCCAGCAGTGAGTCGAGAGGATACTATGGCTACACCTTC. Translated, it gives CASSESRGYYGYTF.

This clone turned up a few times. In nucleotides, the CDR3 is TGTGCCATCAGTGAGGCTGACAGGGTATCACCCCTCCACTTT. Translation: CAISEADRVSPLHF. The chain recombines TRBV10-3 with TRBJ1-6, with TRBD1 identical over 7 bases. The germline V gene has CDR1 ENHRY and CDR2 SYGVKD. J gave up 10 bases and V 2 bases, and 5 bases lay outside the gene matches. CDR3 size: 14 residues.

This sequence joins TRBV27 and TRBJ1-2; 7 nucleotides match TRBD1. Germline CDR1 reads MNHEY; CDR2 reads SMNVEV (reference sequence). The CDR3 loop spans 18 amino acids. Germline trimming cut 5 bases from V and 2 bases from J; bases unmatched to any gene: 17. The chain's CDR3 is CASSPYGGQRMTNYGYTF. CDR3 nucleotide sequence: TGTGCCAGCAGTCCTTACGGGGGACAGAGGATGACGAACTATGGCTACACCTTC.